Here is one TCR beta chain with its context. The CDR3 has 17 residues. CDR1 MGHRA and CDR2 YSYEKL come from the germline V gene. V lost 1 base and J lost 2, with 17 bases in between. The sample originates from a study of T cells after yellow fever vaccination. TCRdb reprocessed the 5' RACE reads with MiXCR, giving one entry per CDR3 protein. Altogether around 400,000 distinct CDR3 sequences are present, approximately 10% being singletons, with the ten largest covering about 17%. The starting material was PBMCs, obtained on the day of the first yellow fever vaccination. The clonotype comes from a man aged 18 to 29 who received the YFV17D yellow fever vaccine. The chain combines TRBV4-1 with TRBJ1-1, with D hard to call. CDR3 in amino acids: CASSQAAPGRPNTEAFF. DNA of the CDR3: TGCGCCAGCAGCCAAGCCGCCCCTGGTCGACCTAACACTGAAGCTTTCTTT.